Shown below are 16 T cell receptor beta chains from a single sample sequenced in a study of cytomegalovirus exposure and HLA in healthy donors (dated by TCRdb to about 2017). Libraries came from the immunoSEQ multiplex PCR assay. The multiplex PCR relied on a mix of 60 forward primers for TCR Vbeta segments and 13 reverse primers for TCR Jbeta segments. Not all clones reach the TCRdb copy of this immuneACCESS table, which keeps in-frame sequences only. Checked studies attribute under half of the gap to unresolved V genes and leave the rest unexplained. This sample is represented by hundreds of thousands of clones; approximately 84% of them were singletons. Clones ranked in the top ten supply about 0.6% of the sample. Sequencing was performed on PBMCs. The receptors were gathered from a woman between 40 and 50 years old in good health and CMV-seronegative.

The CDR3 DNA follows: TGTGCCAGCAGTGCATTCGACATTATCTACGAGCAGTACTTC. Its translation: CASSAFDIIYEQYF. The chain has TRBV2 and TRBJ2-7; D gene ambiguous. The CDR3 is made up of 14 amino acids. V was clipped by 4 bases and J by 3 bases, with 13 bases between them. Germline CDR1 is SNHLY and CDR2 is FYNNEI.

The rearrangement joins TRBV7-3 to TRBJ2-3; D gene unclear. The ends were cut back, 5 bases at V and 1 base at J, with 13 bases in the middle. Germline V gene sequence: CDR1 SGHTA, CDR2 FQGTGA. The CDR3 spans 15 residues. CDR3 residues: CASSPGLTRTDTQYF. CDR3 in DNA: TGTGCCAGCAGCCCCGGTCTAACTCGCACAGATACGCAGTATTTT.

Regarding this clone: Other nucleotide sequences in the sample specify the same CDR3. The CDR3 sequence: CASSWTAYNEQFF. As DNA, the CDR3 is TGTGCCAGCAGCTGGACAGCCTACAATGAGCAGTTCTTC. This rearrangement joins TRBV7-2 to TRBJ2-1; TRBD1 might be the D (6 bases). Per the germline V gene, CDR1 is SGHTA and CDR2 is FQGNSA. V shed 4 bases and J shed 2 bases, with 6 bases lying between them. The CDR3 covers 13 residues.

This chain links TRBV4-3 with TRBJ2-1; 12 nucleotides line up with TRBD2. After removal of 4 bases from V and 5 bases from J, the junction contained 3 bases not matched to a gene. The CDR3 runs 15 residues. Germline V lookup: CDR1 LGHNA, CDR2 YSLEER. The CDR3 spells CASSPRTSGDNEQFF. The DNA of the CDR3 is TGCGCCAGCAGCCCTCGGACTAGCGGGGACAATGAGCAGTTCTTC.

The rearrangement joins TRBV5-4 to TRBJ2-5, with no clear D. The end of the DNA is better explained by TRBJ2-7, so the J call may be wrong. The CDR3 is 13 residues long. Germline CDR1 SGHNT, CDR2 YYREEE (reference sequence). The CDR3 coding sequence is TGTGCCAGCAGCTTGATGGGCTCCTACGAGCAGTACTTC. Its protein product is CASSLMGSYEQYF.

The chain links TRBV11-3 to TRBJ2-1; possibly TRBD2 for D (6 bases). Deletions cut 3 bases from V and 7 bases from J, with 10 bases between. CDR3 length: 13 residues. Germline V CDR1 and CDR2: SGHNT, YENEEA. The CDR3 coding sequence is TGTGCCAGCAGCTTTATTGGGGGGAATGAGCAGTTCTTC. As protein: CASSFIGGNEQFF. Drawing the rest from reference TRBV11-3 and TRBJ2-1, the complete variable domain is EAGVVQSPRYKIIEKKQPVAFWCNPISGHNTLYWYLQNLGQGPELLIRYENEEAVDDSQLPKDRFSAERLKGVDSTLKIQPAELGDSAVYLCASSFIGGNEQFFGPGTRLTVL.

V gene TRBV6-5 combines with J gene TRBJ2-5; possibly TRBD1 for D (5 bases). The CDR3 has 15 amino acids. Germline V gene sequence: CDR1 MNHEY, CDR2 SVGAGI. Between the trimmed V and J ends, which lost 5 bases and 2 bases, there was a span of 15 bases. The CDR3 DNA sequence: TGTGCCAGCAGTGGGGAAAGGGGATCGCAAGAGACCCAGTACTTC. Translating gives CASSGERGSQETQYF.

J is TRBJ2-2 and V is TRBV7-6; no definite D call. Germline CDR1 is SGHVS and CDR2 is FNYEAQ. There are 12 residues in the CDR3. Trimming pared 1 base from V and 7 bases from J, leaving 4 bases between. CDR3 sequence reads: CASSLVLGELFF. The CDR3 bases are TGTGCCAGCAGCTTAGTTCTCGGGGAGCTGTTTTTT. Full variable domain (missing parts from reference TRBV7-6 and TRBJ2-2): GAGVSQSPRYKVTKRGQDVALRCDPISGHVSLYWYRQALGQGPEFLTYFNYEAQQDKSGLPNDRFSAERPEGSISTLTIQRTEQRDSAMYRCASSLVLGELFFGEGSRLTVL.

The chain employs TRBV2 and TRBJ1-5; D unresolved. The V and J ends lost 5 bases and 3 bases respectively, with 8 bases between them. There are 13 residues in the CDR3. Looked up from germline, CDR1 is SNHLY and CDR2 is FYNNEI. CDR3 sequence reads: CASSYSPNQPQHF. In nucleotides, the CDR3 is TGTGCCAGCAGTTACTCCCCCAATCAGCCCCAGCATTTT.

The J gene is TRBJ2-4, the V gene TRBV6-6; TRBD2 is a possible D gene (6 bases). Germline CDR1 and CDR2: MNHNY and SVGAGI (reference sequence). The CDR3 contains 16 residues. Trimming cost V 2 bases and J 1 base, with 12 bases left between them. DNA for the CDR3: TGTGCCAGCAGTTACATGGGCGGGGAGGCCAAAAACATTCAGTACTTC. Translated, it gives CASSYMGGEAKNIQYF.

This chain links TRBV15 with TRBJ2-7, with D possibly TRBD2 on 7 matching bases. V lost 3 bases to trimming and J lost 5 bases, with 20 bases between them. Germline V lookup: CDR1 LNHNV, CDR2 YYDKDF (reference sequence). CDR3 length equals 16 residues. The CDR3 DNA is TGTGCCACCAGCAGGAGGGAGGCGGGGGCGTTCCACGAGCAGTACTTC. Amino acid sequence: CATSRREAGAFHEQYF. The variable domain in full, completed from reference TRBV15 and TRBJ2-7, reads DAMVIQNPRYQVTQFGKPVTLSCSQTLNHNVMYWYQQKSSQAPKLLFHYYDKDFNNEADTPDNFQSRRPNTSFCFLDIRSPGLGDTAMYLCATSRREAGAFHEQYFGPGTRLTVT.

The chain uses TRBV28 and TRBJ1-4; TRBD1 matches at 9 bases. CDR3 size: 15 residues. The J segment lost 7 bases and the V segment lost 6 bases, leaving 9 bases of the junction unmatched. Germline CDR1 and CDR2: MDHEN and SYDVKM. CDR3 nucleotides: TGTGCCAGCAGCCTTCCCGGGACAGGGTCTGAAAAACTGTTTTTT. Its protein is CASSLPGTGSEKLFF.

Only a few counts were recorded for this clone. This chain links TRBV2 with TRBJ1-1, with D possibly being TRBD1 (5 bases). This CDR3 is built from 11 residues. Trimming removed 4 bases at V and 7 bases at J, with 7 bases between. Germline V lookup: CDR1 SNHLY, CDR2 FYNNEI. Written as DNA, the CDR3 is TGTGCCAGCAGTGGGACATTTGAAGCTTTCTTT. Its translation: CASSGTFEAFF.

V and J are TRBV5-4 and TRBJ2-7, with 9 nucleotides matching TRBD1. This CDR3 is 13 amino acids long. In germline, CDR1 is SGHNT, CDR2 YYREEE (reference sequence). Trimming at V came to 4 bases and at J to 5 bases, leaving 4 bases not matched to a gene. The CDR3 sequence is CASSRDREHEQYF. The CDR3 nucleotides are TGTGCCAGCAGCAGGGACAGGGAGCACGAGCAGTACTTC.

V and J are TRBV6-1 and TRBJ2-7; 8 nucleotides agree with TRBD1. V lost 2 bases, J lost 3 bases, and 6 bases stayed unmatched. Germline CDR1 is MNHNS and CDR2 is SASEGT. The CDR3 runs 15 residues. The CDR3 reads CASSEPGQADYEQYF. As DNA, the CDR3 is TGTGCCAGCAGTGAACCGGGACAGGCCGACTACGAGCAGTACTTC.

This clone appeared once. The rearrangement joins TRBV27 to TRBJ1-4, with a weak D call TRBD1 (6 bases). Germline loops: CDR1 MNHEY, CDR2 SMNVEV (reference sequence). The length of the CDR3 is 13 residues. The V end was cut by 5 bases, the J end by 7 bases, with 11 bases between. The CDR3 loop reads CASSQRTAEKLFF. In nucleotides, the CDR3 is TGTGCCAGCAGTCAACGGACAGCTGAAAAACTGTTTTTT.